Here is one T cell receptor beta chain with its context. Germline V gene lookup returns CDR1 SGHRS and CDR2 YFSETQ. The CDR3 contains 15 residues. Trimming took 4 bases from V and 4 from J, leaving 14 bases between them. The record originates from a study of control samples from healthy donors and cancer patients. Generated by immunoSEQ multiplex PCR, the TCRdb table keeps only in-frame clones and is missing some. Among roughly 100,000 clones listed, 80% to 95% were seen once. Sequencing used blood. V and J are TRBV5-1 and TRBJ2-2; D remains ambiguous. The sequence was collected from a human donor in good health. The donor label of this sample is uncertain. This chain's CDR3 is CASSARLSGTGELFF. The CDR3 nucleotides are TGCGCCAGCAGCGCCCGTTTGTCTGGCACCGGGGAGCTGTTTTTT.